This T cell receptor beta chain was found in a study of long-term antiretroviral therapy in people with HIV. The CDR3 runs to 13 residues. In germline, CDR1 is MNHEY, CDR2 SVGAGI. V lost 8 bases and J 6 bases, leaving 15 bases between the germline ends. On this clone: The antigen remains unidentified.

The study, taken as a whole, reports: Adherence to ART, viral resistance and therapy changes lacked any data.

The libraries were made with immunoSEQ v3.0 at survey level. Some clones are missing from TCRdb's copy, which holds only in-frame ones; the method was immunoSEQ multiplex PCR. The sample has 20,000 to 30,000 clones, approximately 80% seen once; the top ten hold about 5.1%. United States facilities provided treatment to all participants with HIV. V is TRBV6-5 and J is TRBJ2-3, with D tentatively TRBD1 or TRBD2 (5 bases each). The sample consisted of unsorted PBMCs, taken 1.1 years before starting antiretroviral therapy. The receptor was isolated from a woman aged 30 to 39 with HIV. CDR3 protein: CASGTGRQDTQYF. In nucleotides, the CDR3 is TGTGCCAGCGGGACGGGGCGACAGGATACGCAGTATTTT.